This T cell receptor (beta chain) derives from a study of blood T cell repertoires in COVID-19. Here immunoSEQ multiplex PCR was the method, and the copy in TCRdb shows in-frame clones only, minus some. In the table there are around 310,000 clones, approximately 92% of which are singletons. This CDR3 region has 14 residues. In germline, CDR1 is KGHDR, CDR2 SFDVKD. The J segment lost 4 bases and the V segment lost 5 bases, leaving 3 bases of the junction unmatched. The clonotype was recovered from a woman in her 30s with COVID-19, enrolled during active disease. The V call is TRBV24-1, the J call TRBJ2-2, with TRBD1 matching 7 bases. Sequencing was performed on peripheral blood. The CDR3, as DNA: TGTGCCACCAGTGCGGGACAGTTCACCGGGGAGCTGTTTTTT. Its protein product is CATSAGQFTGELFF.